These 18 T cell receptor beta chains were sequenced from one sample in a study of T cell responses to AZD1222 COVID-19 vaccine. Clones were sequenced by immunoSEQ multiplex PCR, and TCRdb holds only the in-frame ones, with some missing. Among 150,000 or so clones listed, more than 85% were seen once. The starting material was peripheral blood, obtained 28 days after the second AZD1222 dose. The source of these receptors is an adult who received the AZD1222 COVID-19 vaccine.

The chain uses TRBV2 and TRBJ2-3, with D unclear. Trimming left V 7 bases short and J 1 base short, with 12 bases between. Germline V gene data show CDR1 as SNHLY and CDR2 as FYNNEI. The CDR3 is made up of 14 amino acids. As DNA, the CDR3 is TGTGCCAGCACCCCTCCCCTAGGCACAGATACGCAGTATTTT. Translation: CASTPPLGTDTQYF.

This sequence joins TRBV7-2 and TRBJ2-5, with a tentative D call TRBD1 (7 bases). CDR1 is SGHTA and CDR2 is FQGNSA in the germline V gene. This CDR3 contains 16 residues. Trimming pared 1 base from V and 5 bases from J, leaving 17 bases between. The CDR3 reads CASSLGGRGVGETQYF. Written as DNA, the CDR3 is TGTGCCAGCAGCTTAGGCGGCAGGGGGGTCGGGGAGACCCAGTACTTC.

This chain connects TRBV7-2 to TRBJ1-4; D is unclear. Germline V lookup: CDR1 SGHTA, CDR2 FQGNSA. Trimming removed 2 bases at V and 7 bases at J, with 5 bases between. The CDR3 spans 12 residues. The CDR3 is CASSLHTEKLFF. The CDR3 nucleotides are TGTGCCAGCAGCTTACACACTGAAAAACTGTTTTTT.

V gene TRBV7-3 combines with J gene TRBJ2-2; D not certain. The CDR3 totals 13 residues. The germline V gene has CDR1 SGHTA and CDR2 FQGTGA. The V gene lost 5 bases and the J gene lost 1 base, with 5 bases spanning the gap. The CDR3 sequence: CASSKENTGELFF. CDR3 sequence (DNA): TGTGCCAGCAGCAAAGAGAACACCGGGGAGCTGTTTTTT.

A single count supports this clone. The chain is built from TRBV15 and TRBJ1-5; D gene uncertain. V shed 0 bases and J shed 3 bases, with 9 bases lying between them. The CDR3 length is 15 residues. In germline, CDR1 is LNHNV, CDR2 YYDKDF (reference sequence). CDR3: CATSRERGYNQPQHF. CDR3 coding DNA: TGTGCCACCAGCAGAGAGCGCGGATACAATCAGCCCCAGCATTTT.

The V and J genes are TRBV19 and TRBJ1-1; D not resolved. The length of the CDR3 is 14 residues. Germline V gives CDR1 LNHDA, CDR2 SQIVND (reference sequence). V dropped 1 base and J dropped 2 bases, with 8 bases sitting between them. The CDR3 reads CASSIVGSNTEAFF. DNA for the CDR3: TGTGCCAGTAGTATAGTCGGCAGTAACACTGAAGCTTTCTTT.

V usage is TRBV7-3 and J usage is TRBJ1-6; 7 positions agree with TRBD1. The ends lost 5 bases at V and 7 bases at J; junction bases unmatched: 8. Germline CDR1 and CDR2: SGHTA and FQGTGA. The CDR3 has 15 residues. The CDR3 nucleotides read TGTGCCAGCAGCCAATCCGGGACAGTCAATTCACCCCTCCACTTT. This codes for CASSQSGTVNSPLHF.

This chain uses TRBV7-2 with TRBJ2-1; no reliable D call. V lost 5 bases and J lost 1, with 12 bases in between. Germline V gives CDR1 SGHTA, CDR2 FQGNSA. This CDR3 has 15 residues. Here the CDR3 reads CASSADRQSYNEQFF. For the CDR3, the DNA is TGTGCCAGCAGCGCCGATCGCCAATCCTACAATGAGCAGTTCTTC.

The genes are TRBV19 and TRBJ1-3; D not resolved. V lost 3 bases and J lost 2, with 8 bases in between. Per the germline V gene, CDR1 is LNHDA and CDR2 is SQIVND (reference sequence). The CDR3 contains 14 residues. The CDR3 nucleotides are TGTGCCAGTAGTATCGAGCGAACTGGAAACACCATATATTTT. Protein product: CASSIERTGNTIYF.

The rearrangement joins TRBV6-5 to TRBJ2-7; TRBD1 matches 7 bases. Germline V lookup: CDR1 MNHEY, CDR2 SVGAGI. The CDR3 runs to 16 residues. V shed 0 bases, J shed 3 bases, and the junction held 8 bases outside the gene matches. The CDR3 region is CASSYSNRGSIYEQYF. CDR3 DNA sequence: TGTGCCAGCAGTTACTCGAACAGGGGCAGTATCTACGAGCAGTACTTC.

This chain uses TRBV4-1 with TRBJ2-3; maybe TRBD2 (5 bases). This CDR3 spans 15 amino acids. With 3 bases removed from V and 5 bases from J, the gap between germline ends came to 15 bases. The germline gives CDR1 MGHRA, CDR2 YSYEKL. CDR3 nucleotide sequence: TGCGCCAGCAGCCATCCCCCCGGACTCGGAGATACGCAGTATTTT. Its translation: CASSHPPGLGDTQYF.

The V call is TRBV2, the J call TRBJ1-2; no clear D. CDR3 size: 12 residues. V was pared by 2 bases and J by 2 bases, with 3 bases between. The germline V gene encodes CDR1 SNHLY and CDR2 FYNNEI. In DNA, the CDR3 is TGTGCCAGCAGTGAACCCAACTATGGCTACACCTTC. This encodes CASSEPNYGYTF. Supplemented by reference TRBV2 and TRBJ1-2, the full variable domain reads EPEVTQTPSHQVTQMGQEVILRCVPISNHLYFYWYRQILGQKVEFLVSFYNNEISEKSEIFDDQFSVERPDGSNFTLKIRSTKLEDSAMYFCASSEPNYGYTFGSGTRLTVV.

J is TRBJ2-4 and V is TRBV9; no firm D call. Germline CDR1 SGDLS, CDR2 YYNGEE. The CDR3 sequence is 14 residues long. Trimming removed 4 bases from V and 2 bases from J, with 10 bases in between. The CDR3 region has the DNA TGTGCCAGCAGCTCTGGGCTTACCAAAAACATTCAGTACTTC. Its protein is CASSSGLTKNIQYF. The whole variable domain, filled in from reference TRBV9 and TRBJ2-4, reads DSGVTQTPKHLITATGQRVTLRCSPRSGDLSVYWYQQSLDQGLQFLIQYYNGEERAKGNILERFSAQQFPDLHSELNLSSLELGDSALYFCASSSGLTKNIQYFGAGTRLSVL.

This clone was observed once. The rearrangement joins TRBV10-3 to TRBJ1-2; D is unresolved. The CDR3 is made up of 13 amino acids. The germline V and J ends were trimmed by 10 bases and 8 bases, with 20 bases remaining between them. Germline assignment: CDR1 ENHRY and CDR2 SYGVKD. The CDR3 loop is CATTGEVGLGYTF. The CDR3 DNA sequence: TGTGCCACCACTGGGGAAGTAGGGTTAGGCTACACCTTC.

A single count supports this clone. This sequence joins TRBV28 and TRBJ2-7; 10 bases map to TRBD1. The V and J ends lost 2 bases and 6 bases, in that order; junction bases with no gene match: 4. The CDR3 consists of 14 residues. Germline V gene sequence: CDR1 MDHEN, CDR2 SYDVKM. The CDR3, as DNA: TGTGCCAGCAGTTTAGAGGGGACAGGGGCCGAGCAGTACTTC. Its protein is CASSLEGTGAEQYF.

The V call is TRBV12-5, the J call TRBJ2-1; D not resolved. The CDR3 length is 22 residues. Germline V gene lookup returns CDR1 LGHNT and CDR2 FRNRAP. Trimming removed 0 bases from V and 8 bases from J, with 35 bases in between. CDR3 DNA sequence: TGTGCTAGTGGTTTGGTAGCATCGCGCCCCTTCGGGTCCGGCGCTCGGAACCATGAGCAGTTCTTC. Translating it yields CASGLVASRPFGSGARNHEQFF.

The rearrangement joins TRBV6-1 to TRBJ2-3, with D uncertain. The V gene lost 1 base and the J gene lost 0 bases, with 8 bases spanning the gap. CDR3 length: 15 residues. Per the germline V gene, CDR1 is MNHNS and CDR2 is SASEGT. This CDR3 reads CASSEGALSTDTQYF. The CDR3, as DNA: TGTGCCAGCAGTGAAGGCGCACTAAGCACAGATACGCAGTATTTT.

The chain is built from TRBV7-3 and TRBJ2-3; 8 bases align to TRBD1. Germline CDR1 is SGHTA and CDR2 is FQGTGA. The ends lost 3 bases at V and 9 bases at J; junction bases unmatched: 2. This CDR3 comprises 12 residues. CDR3 sequence reads: CASSLGQETQYF. Written as DNA, the CDR3 is TGTGCCAGCAGCTTGGGACAGGAAACGCAGTATTTT.